This T cell receptor (beta chain) was identified during a study of cytomegalovirus exposure and HLA in healthy donors. The germline V gene encodes CDR1 SGHTA and CDR2 FQGNSA. The CDR3 consists of 13 residues. Between the trimmed V and J ends, which lost 5 bases and 3 bases, there was a span of 8 bases. Use of 60 Vbeta and 13 Jbeta primers characterized the PCR. Here immunoSEQ multiplex PCR was the method, and the copy in TCRdb shows in-frame clones only, minus some. The sample consists of about 140,000 clones, around four fifths of them appearing once. The origin of this receptor is a woman aged 55-69 years in good health and CMV-seropositive. Sequencing was carried out using PBMCs. This chain joins TRBV7-2 and TRBJ1-5; D remains ambiguous. Written as DNA, the CDR3 is TGTGCCAGCAGCCTAAACCCCAATCAGCCCCAGCATTTT. Translating it yields CASSLNPNQPQHF.